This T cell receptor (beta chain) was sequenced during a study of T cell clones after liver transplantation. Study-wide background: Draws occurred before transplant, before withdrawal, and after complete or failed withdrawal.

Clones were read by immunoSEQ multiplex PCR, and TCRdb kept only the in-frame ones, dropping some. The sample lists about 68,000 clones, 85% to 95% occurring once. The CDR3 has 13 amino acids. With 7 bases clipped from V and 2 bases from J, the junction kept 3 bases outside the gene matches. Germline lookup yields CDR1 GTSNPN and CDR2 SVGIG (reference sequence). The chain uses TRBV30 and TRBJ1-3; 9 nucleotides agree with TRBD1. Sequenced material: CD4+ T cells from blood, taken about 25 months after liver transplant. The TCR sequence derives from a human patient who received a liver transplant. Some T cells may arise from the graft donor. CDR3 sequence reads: CALTGGPGNTIYF. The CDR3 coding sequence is TGTGCCTTAACAGGGGGCCCTGGAAACACCATATATTTT.